This entry concerns a single TCR beta chain. The antigen this receptor binds is unknown. Base qualities were left out, and no much larger clone turns up one base away. Interpreted using the paper, the time point label stands for: recipient sample about 28 days before transplant, after cytoreduction. Blood samples were obtained from recipients approximately 28 days before transplant and at days 30, 100 and 180 after transplant. Nuclei Lysis Solution was used to extract genomic DNA from fresh or cryopreserved unfractionated peripheral blood mononuclear cells. These data come from a study of T cell clonotyping in hematopoietic cell transplantation (dated by TCRdb to 2020 to 2022). About the investigation overall: Recipient samples taken before transplant were collected after cytoreduction. A total of roughly 150 blood samples were collected in the study from 35 consecutive transplant recipients and their related donors. Patients were recruited between September 2015 and January 2017 and followed until late 2020 or death. The paper as a whole reports these results and caveats: Broader TCR repertoire diversity after transplant was predicted by Inverse Simpson Index values from donors and from recipients before transplant. After transplant, TCR diversity in recipients dropped, and pathologically expanded clonotypes increased progressively from day 30 to day 180. Only a small fraction of recipient repertoires overlapped donor repertoires, with over 95% appearing de novo at the given depth. The sample size was limited, and because cells were not sorted, the contributions of CD4 and CD8 repertoires could not be separated.

With the immunoSEQ assay, which is a bias-controlled multiplex PCR relying on V- and J-specific primers, TCR beta CDR3 regions were amplified from genomic DNA. In a second PCR step, the CDR3 amplicons were tagged with a proprietary barcode plus Illumina adapter sequences. An Illumina MiSeq instrument was used for sequencing of the CDR3 libraries. As for the authors' bioinformatics: Export and quality control were done with immunoSEQ Analyzer 3.0, while downstream analyses used R Bioconductor and Immunarch. Only productive rearrangements in the normalized downsampled data set were used to calculate repertoire metrics. Clonotypes larger than 5 templates in the normalized cohort were defined as pathologically expanded. The Inverse Simpson Index was used to measure repertoire diversity. The non-normalized data set was used for CMV-specificity analyses so that all clonotypes could be captured. Not all clones reach the TCRdb copy of this immuneACCESS table, which keeps in-frame sequences only. Checked studies attribute under half of the gap to unresolved V genes and leave the rest unexplained. V and J calls and clone size come straight from that table; D and trimming were deduced from the DNA. This sample gives around 27,000 clones in total; 60% to 80% of them show up just once. The top ten hold about 6.5% of the sample.

The material sequenced was peripheral blood mononuclear cells, taken before stem cell transplant. This receptor was taken from a man aged 45-65 years with myelodysplastic syndrome. Some clones in this sample may be carry-over from other donors' samples.

The nucleotide sequence is TGTGCCAGCAGCTTTGGACTAGCTTCCTCTGGGGCCAACGTCCTGACTTTC. It translates to CASSFGLASSGANVLTF. In this chain, TRBV7-2 is recombined with TRBJ2-6, and TRBD2 matches 8 of the central bases. CDR1 SGHTA and CDR2 FQGNSA were looked up in the germline V gene. Trimming removed 3 bases from V and 0 bases from J; the gene matches leave 4 bases unexplained. The CDR3, from cysteine to phenylalanine, totals 17 residues. The kept DNA is CDR3 alone, 51 bases in frame from the first base.